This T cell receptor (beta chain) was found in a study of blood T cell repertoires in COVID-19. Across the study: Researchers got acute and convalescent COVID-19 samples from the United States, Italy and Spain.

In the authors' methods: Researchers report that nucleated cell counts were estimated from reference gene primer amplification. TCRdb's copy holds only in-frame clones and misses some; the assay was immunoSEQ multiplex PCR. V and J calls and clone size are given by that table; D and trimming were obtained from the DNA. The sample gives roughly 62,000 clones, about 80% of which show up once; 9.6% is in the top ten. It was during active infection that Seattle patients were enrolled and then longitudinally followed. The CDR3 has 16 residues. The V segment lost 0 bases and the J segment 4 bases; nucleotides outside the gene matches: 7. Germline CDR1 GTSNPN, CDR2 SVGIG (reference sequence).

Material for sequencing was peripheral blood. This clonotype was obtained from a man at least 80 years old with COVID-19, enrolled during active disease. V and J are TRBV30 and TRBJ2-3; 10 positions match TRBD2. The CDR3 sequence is CAWSVAAGGRADTQYF. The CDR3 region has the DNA TGTGCCTGGAGTGTTGCAGCGGGGGGGAGGGCAGATACGCAGTATTTT. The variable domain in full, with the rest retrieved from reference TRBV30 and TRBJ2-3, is SQTIHQWPATLVQPVGSPLSLECTVEGTSNPNLYWYRQAAGRGLQLLFYSVGIGQISSEVPQNLSASRPQDRQFILSSKKLLLSDSGFYLCAWSVAAGGRADTQYFGPGTRLTVL.